Listed below are T cell receptor beta chains from one sample, sequenced in a study of blood T cells in healthy people across ages. TCRdb reprocessed the 5' RACE reads with MiXCR, giving one entry per CDR3 protein. The table includes approximately 800,000 distinct CDR3 sequences, 36% detected once. Material: blood. These TCRs come from a man younger than 35 in good health. CDR3s include the opening cysteine and the closing phenylalanine or tryptophan.

j_call v_call cdr3_aa
TRBJ2-3 TRBV29-1 CSVVRAGPTDTQYF
TRBJ2-3 TRBV19 CASTAVSTPDTQYF
TRBJ2-7 TRBV12-3/TRBV12-4 CASRPGTVSSDEQYF
TRBJ2-5 TRBV20-1 CSARGLGRSETQYF
TRBJ1-6 TRBV29-1 CSVGDAWNSPLHF
TRBJ1-1 TRBV20-1 CSARTPDRDTEAFF
TRBJ1-2 TRBV12-5 CASGLGVNYGYTF
TRBJ1-2 TRBV7-2 CASSVAARNYGYTF
TRBJ1-1 TRBV6-5 CASSYSNSGGTEAFF
TRBJ2-5 TRBV7-9 CASSPRPNEQYF
TRBJ1-2 TRBV7-2 CASTARQGGGYTF
TRBJ2-5 TRBV24-1 CATSDKTIGGNEQYF
TRBJ2-1 TRBV29-1 CSVEDGGRYNEQFF
TRBJ2-2 TRBV12-3/TRBV12-4 CASSPRSTGELFF
TRBJ2-7 TRBV12-3/TRBV12-4 CASSFAGIVDEQYF
TRBJ2-1 TRBV7-2 CASSLTGAIGLDEQFF
TRBJ2-7 TRBV28 CASSFTRSSYEQYF
TRBJ1-5 TRBV12-3/TRBV12-4 CASSLSRGRNQPQHF
TRBJ2-1 TRBV29-1 CSGVGDSLSPYNEQFF
TRBJ1-5 TRBV4-2 CASSQVARSNQPQHF
TRBJ2-1 TRBV7-2 CASSSSPSQGNNEQFF
TRBJ1-2 TRBV7-9 CASSLYGWRDRAVYGHTF
TRBJ2-2 TRBV5-1 CASNPDSFLRNTGELFF
TRBJ2-5 TRBV4-3 CASSLDLLPYNEQYF
TRBJ2-1 TRBV3-1 CASSHPGTGGNEQFF
TRBJ2-5 TRBV7-2 CASSLGTSGAQETQYF
TRBJ1-2 TRBV6-2/TRBV6-3 CASRDGTSYGYTF
TRBJ2-6 TRBV29-1 CSVHTGANVLTF
TRBJ2-3 TRBV2 CASLQTLAGASTDTQYF
TRBJ1-5 TRBV15 CATSSRGVQPQHF
TRBJ2-3 TRBV10-3 CAIRRGETDTQYF
TRBJ1-5 TRBV7-2 CASSLMTVDRPNQPQHF
TRBJ2-3 TRBV27 CASSLGAANTDTQYF
NA TRBV7-6 CASSRTDYNEQYF
TRBJ2-7 TRBV5-6 CASSFQSSYEQYF
TRBJ2-3 TRBV29-1 CSVLTGGADTQYF
TRBJ1-4 TRBV7-9 CASSFRGTGEKLFF
TRBJ1-2 TRBV27 CASSLTPGQGAWGYTF
TRBJ1-1 TRBV7-8 CASSLDLRAPNTEAFF
TRBJ1-4 TRBV2 CASSDSVRSTEKLFF
TRBJ1-1 TRBV2 CASRLDTAGGTEAFF
TRBJ1-5 TRBV19 CASMGRGNNQPQHF
TRBJ2-7 TRBV7-2 CASSLVFGQEQYF
TRBJ1-5 TRBV6-5 CASSAQQWQPQHF
TRBJ2-7 TRBV20-1 CSARLRQDSYEQYF
TRBJ1-2 TRBV7-8 CASSLDGGDNYGYTF
TRBJ2-1 TRBV7-2 CASSFPAGILYNEQFF
NA TRBV7-2 CASSLGGLADYEQYF
TRBJ2-2 TRBV12-3/TRBV12-4 CASTVSGTGELFF
TRBJ1-1 TRBV20-1 CSARDEVEAFF
TRBJ2-7 TRBV6-5 CASSYGTGGTNEQYF
TRBJ1-2 TRBV24-1 CATSDFGDSGYTF
TRBJ2-3 TRBV7-9 CASSSSQVMDTQYF
TRBJ2-7 TRBV20-1 CSARGTGGSYEQYF
TRBJ1-6 TRBV27 CASSPRDRINSPLHF